Listed below are T cell receptor beta chains from one sample, sequenced in a study of CD8+ T cells in alopecia areata. Here immunoSEQ multiplex PCR was the method, and the copy in TCRdb shows in-frame clones only, minus some. The table records around 120,000 clones, about 50% of them present only once. The material was CD4+ T cells sorted from blood, obtained at week 4, from a patient treated with tofacitinib. These receptors came from a human donor with alopecia areata. Both conserved end residues are part of each CDR3. A D gene is named only where the DNA matches it firmly. Clone size is stated in some rows and not others, as once, few, many or a class when expanded.

CDR3 DNA,CDR3 protein,J gene,clone size,D gene,V gene
TGCAGCATCAAGGGGGCCGGTGGCACTGAAGCTTTCTTT,CSIKGAGGTEAFF,TRBJ1-1,-,TRBD1,TRBV29-1
TGCGCCAGCAGCGTCCAGTTGACAACGAACACCGGGGAGCTGTTTTTT,CASSVQLTTNTGELFF,TRBJ2-2,-,-,TRBV5-1
TGTGCCAGCGAACCCGCTAGCGGGGGGAACTACGAGCAGTACTTC,CASEPASGGNYEQYF,TRBJ2-7,few,TRBD2,TRBV6-1
TGTGCCTGCCAGACTAGCGGGAGGCTTTACAATGAGCAGTTCTTC,CACQTSGRLYNEQFF,TRBJ2-1,few,TRBD2,TRBV30
TGCAGCGTTTCGGGACAGGGCAACTATGGCTACACCTTC,CSVSGQGNYGYTF,TRBJ1-2,few,TRBD1,TRBV29-1
TGCAGCGGCGGGACAGGGGGCGACGAGCAGTACTTC,CSGGTGGDEQYF,TRBJ2-7,-,TRBD1,TRBV29-1
TGCGCCAGCAGTTTGTCAGGGTTATCCTCAGGAGAGCAGTACTTC,CASSLSGLSSGEQYF,TRBJ2-7,-,-,TRBV5-1
TGTGCCAGCAGTGTTAATTCACCCCTCCACTTT,CASSVNSPLHF,TRBJ1-6,-,-,TRBV6-1
TGCGCCAGCAGCTCAGGACAGGACGCGCTCTCTGGGGCCAACGTCCTGACTTTC,CASSSGQDALSGANVLTF,TRBJ2-6,-,TRBD1,TRBV5-1
TGTGCCAGCAGTTACTCGGCCAGCGGGAGCTCCTACGAGCAGTACTTC,CASSYSASGSSYEQYF,TRBJ2-7,-,TRBD2,TRBV6-5
TGTGCCAGCGCCCCGGGCGGATACTCTGGGGCCAACGTCCTGACTTTC,CASAPGGYSGANVLTF,TRBJ2-6,few,-,TRBV18
TGCAGCGTTTCTAGGACCGTTCCAACTGAAGCTTTCTTT,CSVSRTVPTEAFF,TRBJ1-1,-,-,TRBV29-1
TGTGCCAGCACCCGACTAGCCCAGAACACCGGGGAGCTGTTTTTT,CASTRLAQNTGELFF,TRBJ2-2,few,TRBD2,TRBV7-2
TGCGCCAGCAGCTGGGGGGACAGAAGTAATGAAAAACTGTTTTTT,CASSWGDRSNEKLFF,TRBJ1-4,few,TRBD1,TRBV5-1
TGCGCCAGCAGCTTGGGAGGAGGCCAAGAGACCCAGTACTTC,CASSLGGGQETQYF,TRBJ2-5,few,-,TRBV5-1
TGTGCCAGCAAGGAACAGCCAGCCTCCTACGAGCAGTACTTC,CASKEQPASYEQYF,TRBJ2-7,-,-,TRBV2
TGCAGCGTCACGACAGGGGGCCCCAATAGCAATCAGCCCCAGCATTTT,CSVTTGGPNSNQPQHF,TRBJ1-5,few,TRBD1,TRBV29-1
TGTGCCAGCTCACCGAAGGGACAGGGGGCTGGCTACACCTTC,CASSPKGQGAGYTF,TRBJ1-2,-,TRBD1,TRBV18
TGCAGCGTTGAAACGGTTGCCTACGAGCAGTACTTC,CSVETVAYEQYF,TRBJ2-7,-,-,TRBV29-1
TGTGCCAGCAGCTTGCAGGGTTTAGGAGCCAACGTCCTGACTTTC,CASSLQGLGANVLTF,TRBJ2-6,-,-,TRBV5-4
TGTGCCTGGAACCGACAGTCCTACGAGCAGTACTTC,CAWNRQSYEQYF,TRBJ2-7,-,-,TRBV30
TGTGCCTGGAGTGTACTAGGCGGCGGGGGAACCGGGGAGCTGTTTTTT,CAWSVLGGGGTGELFF,TRBJ2-2,few,TRBD2,TRBV30
TGCAGCGTGGAGCCAGGGGGCAGCTCTTATGGCTACACCTTC,CSVEPGGSSYGYTF,TRBJ1-2,-,TRBD1,TRBV29-1
TGTGCCAGCAGCCCCCAAGGGATTCATGGCTACACCTTC,CASSPQGIHGYTF,TRBJ1-2,-,-,TRBV7-9
TGTGCCAGCAGCTTAGACTCCTTGGATACGCAGTATTTT,CASSLDSLDTQYF,TRBJ2-3,few,-,TRBV11-2
TGCAGCGTTGAGCACAGGGGGCCTGAAGCTTTCTTT,CSVEHRGPEAFF,TRBJ1-1,few,TRBD1,TRBV29-1
TGTGCCAGCAGCCTAGGGACAGGGAGGACCGGGGAGCTGTTTTTT,CASSLGTGRTGELFF,TRBJ2-2,-,TRBD1,TRBV7-8
TGCAGCGTTGATCAGGGTGCCTACGAGCAGTACTTC,CSVDQGAYEQYF,TRBJ2-7,-,-,TRBV29-1
TGCGCCAGCAGCTTGGCCGGTGGGAGTATCTCAGATACGCAGTATTTT,CASSLAGGSISDTQYF,TRBJ2-3,-,-,TRBV5-1
TGTGCCAGCAGTCCCACCGGGGTTGACTATGGCTACACCTTC,CASSPTGVDYGYTF,TRBJ1-2,-,-,TRBV5-4
TGTGCCTGGAGTACACGGACCCGACAAGAGACCCAGTACTTC,CAWSTRTRQETQYF,TRBJ2-5,-,-,TRBV30
TGCGCCAGCAGCTCAGATTCGAGGTACTACGAGCAGTACTTC,CASSSDSRYYEQYF,TRBJ2-7,-,-,TRBV5-1
TGTGCCAGCAGCTACCGATCTCCAGGGGATGGCTACACCTTC,CASSYRSPGDGYTF,TRBJ1-2,-,-,TRBV7-2
TGTGCCAGCAGCATCGGGACAGTAACGACCGGGGAGCTGTTTTTT,CASSIGTVTTGELFF,TRBJ2-2,-,TRBD1,TRBV6-1
TGTGCCAGTGGTGTGGGCTACACCTTC,CASGVGYTF,TRBJ1-2,-,-,TRBV11-2
TGTGCCAGCAGTGAGGGGTCGAGGGTTGGGGGCTACACCTTC,CASSEGSRVGGYTF,TRBJ1-2,-,-,TRBV2
TGTGCCAGCTCAGGGACGTATGGCTACACCTTC,CASSGTYGYTF,TRBJ1-2,-,-,TRBV11-1
TGTGCCAGCAGTCGATACAGGGACCCCTCCTACGAGCAGTACTTC,CASSRYRDPSYEQYF,TRBJ2-7,-,-,TRBV25-1
TGTGCCAGCAGCCTACCCGGGACTAGCAATAATGAGCAGTTCTTC,CASSLPGTSNNEQFF,TRBJ2-1,-,TRBD2,TRBV6-5
TGCAGCGTTGAGAGGGACCAACTTGAAGCTTTCTTT,CSVERDQLEAFF,TRBJ1-1,-,-,TRBV29-1
TGTGCCACCCGAGTAGGGAACTATGGCTACACCTTC,CATRVGNYGYTF,TRBJ1-2,few,-,TRBV28
TGTGCCAGCTCACCAGGGGAGCTCCAGTTCTTC,CASSPGELQFF,TRBJ2-1,-,-,TRBV18
TGCAGCACCGACACTTACGCTGAAGCTTTCTTT,CSTDTYAEAFF,TRBJ1-1,-,-,TRBV29-1
TGTGCCAGCAGCCTAACCATAATCACAGATACGCAGTATTTT,CASSLTIITDTQYF,TRBJ2-3,once,-,TRBV9
TGTGCCAGCATGGGCAGGCCATCAAGCTCTGGGGCCAACGTCCTGACTTTC,CASMGRPSSSGANVLTF,TRBJ2-6,-,-,TRBV2
TGCGCCAGCAGCCAAGAAGGAGGGGCGCCCCAGCATTTT,CASSQEGGAPQHF,TRBJ1-5,-,-,TRBV4-1
TGTGCCAGCAGCGTGGGTTTCGGGGCCAACGTCCTGACTTTC,CASSVGFGANVLTF,TRBJ2-6,few,-,TRBV9